Included here is one T cell receptor (beta chain) sequence, with context. The antigen remains unidentified. V lost 6 bases and J lost 2, with 8 bases in between. The length of the CDR3 is 14 residues. The germline CDR1 and CDR2 sequences are MNHNY and SVGAGI (reference sequence). The repertoire was sequenced with immunoSEQ multiplex PCR; TCRdb's copy has only in-frame clones and lacks some. The data hold fewer than 40,000 clones, with around 76% observed a single time. Repertoires were sampled repeatedly during chemoradiotherapy. These data are taken from a study of chemoradiotherapy in HPV16-positive cancers. The overall study: Functional T-cell assays on two HPV16-positive patients' cells defined candidate HPV-specific clones and common TCR motifs. Study outcomes and limitations: In HPV16-positive patients, HPV-responsive T-cell expansion tracked better recurrence-free survival. Functional assays defining HPV-specific T cells used only two HPV16-positive patients.

The source of this sequence is a human donor with HPV-associated anogenital cancer. The genes are TRBV6-6 and TRBJ2-6; D possibly matches TRBD1 or TRBD2 (5 bases each). The sample here was blood, taken from a patient who underwent chemoradiotherapy. The CDR3 bases are TGTGCCAGCAGGGGGGACGCTGGGGCCAACGTCCTGACTTTC. It encodes CASRGDAGANVLTF.